This TCR beta chain stems from a study of HIV-infected patients and healthy controls. Points from the study as a whole: Healthy control repertoires had roughly threefold more distinct CDR3s than untreated HIV+ repertoires, and higher Shannon diversity.

No cell fractionation was done, so the repertoire covers all unsorted peripheral blood T cells. This clonotype is medium-sized by share. Its specificity is not known. Germline loops: CDR1 SGHKS, CDR2 YYEKEE (reference sequence). J was trimmed by 6 bases and V by 4 bases; bases with no gene match: 13. The CDR3 covers 18 residues. Alpha and beta constant-region primers primed reverse transcription of approximately 460 ng RNA. Each of the alpha and beta chains got its own library through chain-specific third strand synthesis with indices. One primer pair amplified all rearrangements per chain; each cDNA got molecular barcodes. A roughly 22-cycle PCR with P5s and P7 primers followed a short adapter-adding first PCR. MiXCR, run by TCRdb on the 5' RACE reads, gives a single entry per CDR3 protein. The sample lists approximately 12,000 distinct CDR3 sequences, under 6.5% seen once, with around 3% in the top ten.

What was sequenced was blood. The chain carries TRBV5-5 and TRBJ2-2; 12 bases are shared with TRBD1. This receptor was obtained from an adult in good health. For the CDR3, the DNA is TGTGCCAGCAGCGCAATGAGGGGGACAGGGGGCCGGGCCGGGGAGCTGTTTTTT. Translation gives CASSAMRGTGGRAGELFF. Using reference TRBV5-5 and TRBJ2-2 for the parts outside the CDR3, the full variable domain is DAGVTQSPTHLIKTRGQQVTLRCSPISGHKSVSWYQQVLGQGPQFIFQYYEKEERGRGNFPDRFSARQFPNYSSELNVNALLLGDSALYLCASSAMRGTGGRAGELFFGEGSRLTVL.